This T cell receptor beta chain originates from a study of blood T cells in healthy people across ages. The second PCR ran about 6 to 12 cycles with a sample-barcoded 5' primer and J-beta primers. TCRdb reprocessed the 5' RACE reads via MiXCR and lists one record per CDR3 protein. This sample has about 1 million distinct CDR3 sequences, with more than 40% found just once. The CDR3 length is 12 residues. The ends were cut back, 3 bases at V and 3 bases at J, with 5 bases in the middle. The source is a woman aged 55-69 years in good health. The chain employs TRBV12-3 or TRBV12-4 and TRBJ1-2; D gene ambiguous. The source material was blood. In nucleotides, the CDR3 is TGTGCCAGCAGTTTTATGGACTATGGCTACACCTTC. It specifies CASSFMDYGYTF.